Described below is a single TCR beta chain sequence and its context. Its antigen is as yet unknown. Other nucleotide sequences from this sample produce the same CDR3. The sample belongs to a study of beta chain features in type 1 diabetes. Study summary: Regarding age, gender and cell yields, patients proved similar to healthy donors. The study, taken as a whole, reports: In type 1 diabetes patients, VDJ junctions had fewer insertions; deletions at these junctions were more frequent. In every one of the four CD4+ subsets, TCRB CDR3s were moderately but significantly shorter in Type 1 diabetes patients.

Investigators reverse transcribed all isolated RNA, so they sequenced expressed TCRB transcripts. The average read count of naive, central memory and regulatory T cell samples was approximately 3.5 million. Here immunoSEQ multiplex PCR was the method, and the copy in TCRdb shows in-frame clones only, minus some. The sample has roughly 700,000 clones, about an eighth seen once. This CDR3 spans 13 amino acids. V was clipped by 5 bases and J by 5 bases; unmatched bases: 4. The V gene's germline CDR1 is SEHNR and CDR2 FQNEAQ (reference sequence). This clonotype originated in a man aged 18 to 35 with type 1 diabetes. Sequenced sample: naive CD4+ T cells from blood. This rearrangement joins TRBV7-9 to TRBJ2-5; 8 bases agree with TRBD2. The CDR3 here is CASSSSGVETQYF. The CDR3 DNA reads TGTGCCAGCAGCAGTAGCGGGGTTGAGACCCAGTACTTC.